A selection of T cell receptor beta chains follows, all from one sample in a study of T-cell memory formation after mild COVID-19. TCRdb reanalysed the 5' RACE reads using MiXCR and keeps one entry per CDR3 protein. The sample carries roughly 310,000 distinct CDR3 sequences, around 15% recorded once. What was sequenced was PBMCs or a T cell subset sorted from them (not recorded which). These receptors were obtained from a man younger than 35 who had mild COVID-19 (a few samples of this study predate the infection). Cell type and time point are not known. CDR3s include the opening cysteine and the closing phenylalanine or tryptophan. The order of the fields is clone size, D gene, V gene, J gene, CDR3 DNA, CDR3 protein. A D gene is named only where the DNA matches it firmly. Clone size, where shown, is once, few, many, or a class for clones that have expanded.

>NA|NA|TRBV7-2|TRBJ2-3
TGTGCCAGCAGCAACGCGGGAACAGATACGCAGTATTTT
CASSNAGTDTQYF
>few|NA|TRBV7-9|TRBJ1-1
TGTGCCAGCACCCGTGCCGCTGAAGCTTTCTTT
CASTRAAEAFF
>many|NA|TRBV6-4|TRBJ2-6
TGTGCCAGCAGTGACAGGGTTGGGGCCAACGTCCTGACTTTC
CASSDRVGANVLTF
>NA|NA|TRBV5-1|TRBJ1-3
TGCGCCAGCAGACCTGCAGGGAGCAGCTCTGGAAACACCATATATTTT
CASRPAGSSSGNTIYF
>NA|TRBD1|TRBV5-5|TRBJ1-1
TGTGCCAGCAGCCCCGATGGACAGGGAAGCATGAACACTGAAGCTTTCTTT
CASSPDGQGSMNTEAFF
>NA|NA|TRBV5-1|TRBJ2-3
TGCGCCAGCAGCTACAGCGACAGCACAGATACGCAGTATTTT
CASSYSDSTDTQYF
>NA|NA|TRBV4-3|TRBJ1-3
TGCGCCAGCAGCCAAGTCGCAAGCTCTGGAAACACCATATATTTT
CASSQVASSGNTIYF
>many|NA|TRBV7-2|TRBJ2-6
TGTGCCAGCAGCCCGGACGCAACTGGGGCCAACGTCCTGACTTTC
CASSPDATGANVLTF
>NA|NA|TRBV29-1|TRBJ1-1
TGCAGCGTTGAAGGCCAGCGCACTGAAGCTTTCTTT
CSVEGQRTEAFF
>NA|TRBD2|TRBV6-5|TRBJ2-3
TGTGCCAGCAGTTACTCACTAGCGGAGGGGGATACGCAGTATTTT
CASSYSLAEGDTQYF
>NA|TRBD1|TRBV20-1|TRBJ2-7
TGCAGTGCTATCTCCGGGACAGAGAGCCACGAGCAGTACTTC
CSAISGTESHEQYF
>few|NA|TRBV20-1|TRBJ1-2
TGCAGTGCTCGAGACAGTCGATACCTACATGGCTACACCTTC
CSARDSRYLHGYTF
>many|NA|TRBV18|TRBJ1-1
TGTGCCAGCTCAGGTCGCATGAACACTGAAGCTTTCTTT
CASSGRMNTEAFF
>few|NA|TRBV20-1|TRBJ2-4
TGCAGTGCTGGGCCCCAAGCGACAGCCAAAAACATTCAGTACTTC
CSAGPQATAKNIQYF
>few|TRBD2|TRBV5-6|TRBJ2-5
TGTGCCAGCAGCTCCCTCGGTGTAGCGGGGGGGGAAGAGACCCAGTACTTC
CASSSLGVAGGEETQYF
>few|NA|TRBV28|TRBJ2-7
TGTGCCAGCAGTTCCTCCGTAGCCCACCACGAGCAGTACTTC
CASSSSVAHHEQYF
>NA|TRBD1|TRBV5-1|TRBJ2-7
TGCGCCAGCAGCGTGGTCGGGACAGGGGAGTACGAGCAGTACTTC
CASSVVGTGEYEQYF
>few|NA|TRBV9|TRBJ2-3
TGTGCCAGCAGCTACTCGATCGGACGGAGCACAGATACGCAGTATTTT
CASSYSIGRSTDTQYF
>many|NA|TRBV5-1|TRBJ2-1
TGCGCCAGCAGCTTGGGACGGAATTATGAGCAGTTCTTC
CASSLGRNYEQFF
>many|NA|TRBV5-1|TRBJ2-5
TGCGCCAGCAGCTTGTACCTGGGAGAGACCCAGTACTTC
CASSLYLGETQYF
>NA|NA|TRBV18|TRBJ1-6
TGTGCCAGCTCACCACCGGTACCAGTCAAGGATTCACCCCTCCACTTT
CASSPPVPVKDSPLHF
>many|NA|TRBV29-1|TRBJ2-3
TGCAGCGTTGCCCCAGGGGCTAGCACAGATACGCAGTATTTT
CSVAPGASTDTQYF
>NA|NA|TRBV3-1|TRBJ2-7
TGTGCCAGCAGTCCAGGGGAAGGGATATCCTACGAGCAGTACTTC
CASSPGEGISYEQYF
>NA|NA|TRBV29-1|TRBJ1-2
TGCAGCGTTTCTTCGAACTTCTATGGCTACACCTTC
CSVSSNFYGYTF
>NA|NA|TRBV27|TRBJ2-1
TGTGCCAGCAGTTCCGGGAGTGTCGCCTACAATGAGCAGTTCTTC
CASSSGSVAYNEQFF
>many|NA|TRBV7-2|TRBJ2-7
TGTGCCAGCAGCCCGGGGGCCACGTCCTACGAGCAGTACTTC
CASSPGATSYEQYF
>few|TRBD1|TRBV23-1|TRBJ1-4
TGCGCCAGCAGTCAAAGTGACAGGGGTGGGAGTGAAAAACTGTTTTTT
CASSQSDRGGSEKLFF
>few|NA|TRBV4-3|TRBJ2-5
TGCGCCAGCAGCCAGCGGGACGGCTGGGGGGAGACCCAGTACTTC
CASSQRDGWGETQYF
>few|TRBD1|TRBV9|TRBJ2-3
TGTGCCAGCAGCGCCCCGGACAGGGGCTTCGGGGCAGATACGCAGTATTTT
CASSAPDRGFGADTQYF
>NA|NA|TRBV7-6|TRBJ2-7
TGTGCCAGCAGCTTAGCGAGGGGGACCTCCTACGAGCAGTACTTC
CASSLARGTSYEQYF
>NA|TRBD1|TRBV4-3|TRBJ1-1
TGCGCCAGCAGCCAAGAGACGAGGACAGGGGCGAACACTGAAGCTTTCTTT
CASSQETRTGANTEAFF
>medium-sized|NA|TRBV6-6|TRBJ1-3
TGTGCCAGCAGGCCAGGAAACACCATATATTTT
CASRPGNTIYF
>many|NA|TRBV7-2|TRBJ2-1
TGTGCCAGCCGGGGGTCTTACAATGAGCAGTTCTTC
CASRGSYNEQFF
>few|NA|TRBV7-2|TRBJ1-5
TGTGCCAGCAGCTTAGTTGATGATCAGCCCCAGCATTTT
CASSLVDDQPQHF
>NA|TRBD1|TRBV6-2/TRBV6-3|TRBJ2-1
TGTGCCAGCCGCGGACAGGGGGCCTATGAGCAGTTCTTC
CASRGQGAYEQFF
>few|TRBD1|TRBV6-5|TRBJ2-7
TGTGCCAGCAGTTACTCTTCAGGGGGCTTTTACGAGCAGTACTTC
CASSYSSGGFYEQYF
>few|TRBD1|TRBV7-2|TRBJ1-3
TGTGCCAGCAGCCAGGGGGGCAGCAACAGAAACACCATATATTTT
CASSQGGSNRNTIYF
>NA|NA|TRBV7-2|TRBJ2-2
TGTGCCAGCAGCTTAGCAGGGGCCGCGACCACCGGGGAGCTGTTTTTT
CASSLAGAATTGELFF
>NA|NA|TRBV27|TRBJ1-6
TGTGCCAGCAGTTATGAAGGGGTTTCACCCCTCCACTTT
CASSYEGVSPLHF
>NA|NA|TRBV7-9|TRBJ2-7
TGTGCCAGCAGCTCAGAGACAGCGAGTTCCTACGAGCAGTACTTC
CASSSETASSYEQYF
>few|NA|TRBV4-2|TRBJ1-2
TGTGCCAGCAGCCAGCCGCGGGACATGAGAAACTATGGCTACACCTTC
CASSQPRDMRNYGYTF